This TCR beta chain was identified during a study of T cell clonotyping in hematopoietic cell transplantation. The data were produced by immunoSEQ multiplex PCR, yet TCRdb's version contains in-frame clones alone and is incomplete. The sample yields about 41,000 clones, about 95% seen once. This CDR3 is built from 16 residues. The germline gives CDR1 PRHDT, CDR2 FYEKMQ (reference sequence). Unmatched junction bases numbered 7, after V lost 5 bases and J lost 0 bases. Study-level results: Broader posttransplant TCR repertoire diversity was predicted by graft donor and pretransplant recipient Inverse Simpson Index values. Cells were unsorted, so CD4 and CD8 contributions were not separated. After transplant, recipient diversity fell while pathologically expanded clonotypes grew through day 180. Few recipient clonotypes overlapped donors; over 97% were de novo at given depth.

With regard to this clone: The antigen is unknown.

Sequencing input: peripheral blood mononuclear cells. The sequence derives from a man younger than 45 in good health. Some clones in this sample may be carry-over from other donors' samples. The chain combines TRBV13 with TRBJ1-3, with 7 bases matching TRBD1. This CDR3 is CASSALGTVSGNTIYF. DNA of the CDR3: TGTGCCAGCAGCGCCCTCGGGACAGTCTCTGGAAACACCATATATTTT.